Reported below is one TCR beta chain. In the original workflow: Nucleated cell counts were estimated from reference gene primer amplification. Profiled with immunoSEQ multiplex PCR; TCRdb holds only in-frame clones, not every one. V, J and clone size derive from that table, while D and trimming were established from the DNA sequence. The data contain 180,000 or so clones, around 85% of them singletons. The sample belongs to a study of blood T cell repertoires in COVID-19. Overall study context: Samples of COVID-19 (acute and convalescent) were obtained from the United States, Italy and Spain. Nucleic acid was either cDNA or gDNA, and it came from T cells, B-cell-depleted T cells, or PBMCs.

The CDR3 consists of 16 residues. After removal of 4 bases from V and 4 bases from J, the junction contained 6 bases not matched to a gene. Germline V CDR1 and CDR2: LGHDT, YNNKEL (reference sequence). Material for sequencing was peripheral blood. The V gene is TRBV3-1 (or the pseudogene TRBV3-2), the J gene TRBJ1-3, with 11 bases lining up with TRBD1. This clonotype was sampled from a man between 60 and 75 years old with acute or convalescent COVID-19. CDR3 sequence: CASSRGQGASGNTIYF. Here the CDR3 DNA reads TGTGCCAGCAGCCGCGGACAGGGGGCTTCGGGAAACACCATATATTTT.